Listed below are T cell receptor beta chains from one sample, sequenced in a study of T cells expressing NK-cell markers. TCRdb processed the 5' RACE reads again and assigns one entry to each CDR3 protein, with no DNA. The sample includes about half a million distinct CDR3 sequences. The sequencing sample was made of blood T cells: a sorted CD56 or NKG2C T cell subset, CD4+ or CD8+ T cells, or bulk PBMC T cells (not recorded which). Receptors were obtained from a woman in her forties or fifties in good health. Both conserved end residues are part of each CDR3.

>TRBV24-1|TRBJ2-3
CATAWTGGTDTQYF
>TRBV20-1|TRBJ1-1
CSASQLGADTEAFF
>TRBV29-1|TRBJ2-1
CSVARDRGAFF
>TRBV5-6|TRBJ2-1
CASSLLKWGEGRNEQFF
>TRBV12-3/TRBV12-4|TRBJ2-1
CASSLSGRGYNEQFF
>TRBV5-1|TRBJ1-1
CASSLEILGTEAFF
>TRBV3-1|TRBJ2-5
CASRYGQGGQETQYF
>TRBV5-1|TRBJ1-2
CASSLAQGFDGYTF
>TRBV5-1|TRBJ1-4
CASRFSNEKLFF
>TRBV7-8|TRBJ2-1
CASSRLVGEQFF
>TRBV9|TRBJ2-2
CASSVGLGEVFF
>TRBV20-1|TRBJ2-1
CSARDLGGPSYNEQFF
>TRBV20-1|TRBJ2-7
CSARGLGGHYEQYF
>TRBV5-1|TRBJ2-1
CASSLTGNSAFNEQFF
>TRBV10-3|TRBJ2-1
CAIKFSAGEQFF
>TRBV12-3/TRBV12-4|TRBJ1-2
CASSLATPNYGYTF
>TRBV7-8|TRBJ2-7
CASAEAGQGGLYEQYF